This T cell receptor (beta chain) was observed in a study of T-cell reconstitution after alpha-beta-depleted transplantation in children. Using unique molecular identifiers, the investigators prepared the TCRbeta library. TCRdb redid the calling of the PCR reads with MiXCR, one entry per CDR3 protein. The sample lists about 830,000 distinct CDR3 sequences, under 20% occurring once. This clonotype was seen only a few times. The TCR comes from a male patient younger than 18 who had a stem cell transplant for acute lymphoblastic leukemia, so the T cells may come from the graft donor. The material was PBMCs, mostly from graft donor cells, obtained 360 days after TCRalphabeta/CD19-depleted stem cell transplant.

DNA for the CDR3: TGTGCCAGCACCTACAGGGGGCTAAACACCGGGGAGCTGTTTTTT. This encodes CASTYRGLNTGELFF. The gene calls are TRBV6-2 or TRBV6-3 and TRBJ2-2; 9 bases align to TRBD1. J gave up 2 bases and V 7 bases, and 5 bases lay outside the gene matches. There are 15 residues in the CDR3. Germline loops: CDR1 MNHEY, CDR2 SVGEGT.